These 17 T cell receptor beta chains were sequenced from one sample in a study of blood T cell repertoires in COVID-19. The table came from immunoSEQ multiplex PCR; TCRdb's copy has only in-frame clones and leaves some out. This sample has some 76,000 clones; 80% to 90% occur once, and the top ten carry about 0.5%. Input material: peripheral blood. These receptors were obtained from a man aged 60-69 years with acute or convalescent COVID-19.

The rearrangement uses TRBV11-1 and TRBJ2-7, with D uncertain. From germline, CDR1 is SGHAT and CDR2 FQDESV (reference sequence). Trimming shortened V by 1 base and J by 3 bases, and 4 bases separated the two germline ends. This CDR3 spans 12 amino acids. The CDR3 loop is CASSLGSYEQYF. CDR3 nucleotide sequence: TGTGCCAGCAGCTTAGGCAGCTACGAGCAGTACTTC.

This chain uses TRBV18 with TRBJ2-5, with D perhaps matching TRBD2 (6 bases). Germline lookup yields CDR1 KGHSH and CDR2 LQKENI. The ends were cut back, 2 bases at V and 2 bases at J, with 12 bases in the middle. The CDR3 sequence is 15 residues long. CDR3 loop: CASSPSGFIQETQYF. Here the CDR3 DNA reads TGTGCCAGCTCACCAAGCGGGTTCATACAAGAGACCCAGTACTTC. The entire variable domain, with the rest obtained from reference TRBV18 and TRBJ2-5, is as follows: NAGVMQNPRHLVRRRGQEARLRCSPMKGHSHVYWYRQLPEEGLKFMVYLQKENIIDESGMPKERFSAEFPKEGPSILRIQQVVRGDSAAYFCASSPSGFIQETQYFGPGTRLLVL.

The chain uses TRBV5-1 and TRBJ1-4; D is unresolved. Trimming cost V 4 bases and J 7 bases, with 14 bases left between them. Per germline, CDR1 SGHRS and CDR2 YFSETQ. There are 14 residues in the CDR3. The CDR3 DNA is TGCGCCAGCAGCCAAAGCGGGCAAGGTGAAAAACTGTTTTTT. Protein sequence: CASSQSGQGEKLFF.

The chain joins TRBV6-1 to TRBJ2-3, with D possibly TRBD2 on 6 matching bases. Germline assignment: CDR1 MNHNS and CDR2 SASEGT. Trimming pared 3 bases from V and 4 bases from J, leaving 8 bases between. The CDR3 totals 13 residues. CDR3 in amino acids: CASSEWGADTQYF. The CDR3 DNA follows: TGTGCCAGCAGTGAGTGGGGGGCAGATACGCAGTATTTT.

The chain joins TRBV10-2 to TRBJ2-1, with 9 nucleotides matching TRBD2. The V segment lost 5 bases and the J segment 3 bases; nucleotides outside the gene matches: 2. The CDR3 loop spans 14 amino acids. Germline CDR1 is WSHSY and CDR2 is SAAADI. CDR3 sequence reads: CASSISGGYNEQFF. The CDR3, as DNA: TGCGCCAGCAGTATTAGCGGGGGCTACAATGAGCAGTTCTTC.

This sequence joins TRBV5-1 and TRBJ1-5, with 10 bases identical to TRBD1. Losses at the gene ends were 0 bases for V and 1 base for J; bases not matched to a gene: 1. The CDR3 has 16 amino acids. Germline values: CDR1 SGHRS, CDR2 YFSETQ. CDR3 amino acids: CASSLGGQGSNQPQHF. CDR3 bases: TGCGCCAGCAGCTTGGGGGGACAGGGGAGCAATCAGCCCCAGCATTTT.

This chain connects TRBV5-6 to TRBJ2-1; 11 bases match TRBD1. The CDR3 sequence is 16 residues long. Germline lookup yields CDR1 SGHDT and CDR2 YYEEEE. With V trimmed by 2 bases and J by 8 bases, 9 bases remained unmatched. The CDR3 DNA is TGTGCCAGCAGCTTACCTCCGGGACAGGGGGATCATGAGCAGTTCTTC. It specifies CASSLPPGQGDHEQFF.

The chain employs TRBV5-1 and TRBJ1-1, with D possibly matching TRBD1 (5 bases). V was shortened by 2 bases and J by 0 bases, with 8 bases between the two germline ends. CDR1 and CDR2 (germline): SGHRS, YFSETQ. The CDR3 extends over 14 amino acids. CDR3 DNA sequence: TGCGCCAGCAGCTTCCAGGGAATGAACACTGAAGCTTTCTTT. Amino acids: CASSFQGMNTEAFF.

The J gene is TRBJ2-5, the V gene TRBV18, with TRBD2 matching over 13 bases. The CDR3 length is 16 residues. V shed 3 bases, J shed 5 bases, and the junction held 6 bases outside the gene matches. Germline CDR1 KGHSH, CDR2 LQKENI. CDR3 sequence reads: CASSPLLAGGQETQYF. The CDR3 nucleotides read TGTGCCAGCTCACCGCTACTAGCGGGGGGGCAGGAGACCCAGTACTTC.

V is TRBV5-1 and J is TRBJ2-2, with TRBD1 matching 9 bases. The CDR3 extends over 16 amino acids. Germline CDR1 SGHRS, CDR2 YFSETQ. The ends lost 4 bases at V and 1 base at J; junction bases unmatched: 5. DNA of the CDR3: TGCGCCAGCAGCCCCCCGGGACAGGGGAACACCGGGGAGCTGTTTTTT. Protein: CASSPPGQGNTGELFF.

The chain is built from TRBV5-1 and TRBJ2-3; D gene unclear. The germline V gene encodes CDR1 SGHRS and CDR2 YFSETQ. The CDR3 covers 14 residues. V was clipped by 0 bases and J by 3 bases, with 8 bases between them. The DNA of the CDR3 is TGCGCCAGCAGCTTGGCCTACCGTACAGATACGCAGTATTTT. Protein product: CASSLAYRTDTQYF.

The chain joins TRBV11-2 to TRBJ1-2; 7 nucleotides align to TRBD1. This CDR3 spans 13 amino acids. CDR1 is SGHAT and CDR2 is FQNNGV in the germline V gene. Losses at the gene ends were 1 base for V and 11 bases for J; bases not matched to a gene: 7. CDR3: CASSLAGGLEYTF. The CDR3 DNA reads as TGTGCCAGCAGCTTAGCAGGGGGGCTGGAGTACACCTTC.

The genes are TRBV27 and TRBJ1-2, with D perhaps matching TRBD1 (6 bases). V was cut by 5 bases and J by 4 bases, with 14 bases left in between. Germline lookup yields CDR1 MNHEY and CDR2 SMNVEV (reference sequence). CDR3 size: 14 residues. CDR3 residues: CASSPGQSVYGYTF. CDR3 bases: TGTGCCAGCAGTCCAGGACAGTCTGTCTATGGCTACACCTTC.

The J gene is TRBJ2-3, the V gene TRBV10-3, with 8 nucleotides matching TRBD2. V dropped 0 bases and J dropped 1; count of bases not matched to a gene: 12. The CDR3 has 19 residues. Germline CDR1 reads ENHRY; CDR2 reads SYGVKD. The CDR3 is CAISESGVGTSSRTDTQYF. CDR3 coding DNA: TGTGCCATCAGTGAGTCGGGTGTAGGGACTAGTTCACGCACAGATACGCAGTATTTT.

The chain links TRBV5-4 to TRBJ1-1; D might be TRBD1 (6 bases). Trimming cost V 4 bases and J 1 base, with 14 bases left between them. This CDR3 is 15 amino acids long. The V gene's germline CDR1 is SGHNT and CDR2 YYREEE (reference sequence). The CDR3 reads CASSPRDIPNTEAFF. CDR3 DNA: TGTGCCAGCAGCCCCAGGGACATCCCGAACACTGAAGCTTTCTTT.

This clone was seen just once. The CDR3 spells CASSLTGAGANIQYF. DNA for the CDR3: TGTGCCAGCAGCTTAACTGGGGCGGGAGCAAACATTCAGTACTTC. The chain joins TRBV7-3 to TRBJ2-4; 7 bases are a match to TRBD2. Germline trimming cut 0 bases from V and 6 bases from J; bases unmatched to any gene: 5. The V gene's germline CDR1 is SGHTA and CDR2 FQGTGA. This CDR3 spans 15 amino acids.

The CDR3 spells CAWAGGRSEKLFF. CDR3 in DNA: TGTGCCTGGGCAGGGGGCAGAAGCGAAAAACTGTTTTTT. V usage is TRBV30 and J usage is TRBJ1-4, with 8 nucleotides matching TRBD1. CDR1 and CDR2 from the germline V gene are GTSNPN and SVGIG (reference sequence). The CDR3 loop spans 13 amino acids. Losses at the gene ends were 5 bases for V and 8 bases for J; bases not matched to a gene: 7.